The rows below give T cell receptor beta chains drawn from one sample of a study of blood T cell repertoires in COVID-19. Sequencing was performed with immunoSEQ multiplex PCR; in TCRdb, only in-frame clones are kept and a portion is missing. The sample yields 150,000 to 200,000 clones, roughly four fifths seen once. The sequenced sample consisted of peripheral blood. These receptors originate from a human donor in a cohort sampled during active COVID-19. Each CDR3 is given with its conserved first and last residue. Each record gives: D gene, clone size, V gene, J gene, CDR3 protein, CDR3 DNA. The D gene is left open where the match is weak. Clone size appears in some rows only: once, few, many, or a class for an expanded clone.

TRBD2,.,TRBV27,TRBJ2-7,CASSLSGTSGGLYSYEQYF,TGTGCCAGCAGTTTATCCGGGACTAGCGGGGGCCTCTACTCCTACGAGCAGTACTTC
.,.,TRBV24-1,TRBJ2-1,CATSGGLGHNEQFF,TGTGCCACCAGTGGGGGGCTAGGGCACAATGAGCAGTTCTTC
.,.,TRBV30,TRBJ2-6,CAWGAGSGANVLTF,TGTGCCTGGGGTGCAGGATCTGGGGCCAACGTCCTGACTTTC
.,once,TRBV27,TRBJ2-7,CASIGLSYEQYF,TGTGCCAGCATCGGTCTTTCCTACGAGCAGTACTTC
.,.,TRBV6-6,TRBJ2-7,CASSYSTEGVGEQYF,TGTGCCAGCAGTTACTCGACTGAAGGGGTGGGCGAGCAGTACTTC
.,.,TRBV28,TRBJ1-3,CASRDRSSGNTIYF,TGTGCCAGCAGAGACAGGAGCTCTGGAAACACCATATATTTT
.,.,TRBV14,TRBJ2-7,CASSLPGGNSYEQYF,TGTGCCAGCAGCCTGCCCGGGGGAAACTCCTACGAGCAGTACTTC
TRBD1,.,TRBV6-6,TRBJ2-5,CASRATGDPETQYF,TGTGCCAGCAGAGCCACAGGGGACCCCGAGACCCAGTACTTC
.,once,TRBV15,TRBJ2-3,CATSRNPGDTQYF,TGTGCCACCAGCAGGAATCCGGGGGATACGCAGTATTTT
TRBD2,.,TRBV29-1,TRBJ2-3,CSVEWLAGGLTDTQYF,TGCAGCGTTGAATGGCTAGCGGGAGGATTGACAGATACGCAGTATTTT
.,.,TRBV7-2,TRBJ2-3,CASSLVIGSYPDTQYF,TGTGCCAGCAGCTTAGTTATCGGGTCCTATCCAGATACGCAGTATTTT
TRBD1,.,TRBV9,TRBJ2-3,CASNNRGQGTDTQYF,TGTGCCAGCAACAACAGGGGCCAAGGGACAGATACGCAGTATTTT
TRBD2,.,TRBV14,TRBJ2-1,CASSQELGLAGAVFYNEQFF,TGTGCCAGCAGCCAAGAACTCGGGCTAGCGGGAGCCGTTTTCTACAATGAGCAGTTCTTC
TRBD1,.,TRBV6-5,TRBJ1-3,CASSYGTGNRNTIYF,TGTGCCAGCAGTTATGGGACAGGGAATAGAAACACCATATATTTT
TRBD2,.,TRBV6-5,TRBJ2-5,CASSWTSQETQYF,TGTGCCAGCAGCTGGACTAGCCAAGAGACCCAGTACTTC
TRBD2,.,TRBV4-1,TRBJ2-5,CASSQASGVGETQYF,TGCGCCAGCAGCCAGGCTAGCGGGGTCGGGGAGACCCAGTACTTC
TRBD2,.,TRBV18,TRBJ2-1,CASSLPTSGSIKSYNEQFF,TGTGCCAGCTCACTACCTACTAGCGGGAGCATTAAGTCCTACAATGAGCAGTTCTTC
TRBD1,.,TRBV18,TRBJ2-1,CASSPGTVNEQFF,TGTGCCAGCTCACCAGGGACAGTCAATGAGCAGTTCTTC
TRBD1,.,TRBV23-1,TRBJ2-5,CASRGQGVWETQYF,TGCGCCAGCAGGGGACAGGGGGTTTGGGAGACCCAGTACTTC
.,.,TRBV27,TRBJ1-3,CASSLVLSGNTIYF,TGTGCCAGCAGTTTAGTGCTTAGCGGAAACACCATATATTTT
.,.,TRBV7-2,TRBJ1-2,CASSLVMSGDYGYTF,TGTGCCAGCAGCTTAGTCATGTCCGGTGACTATGGCTACACCTTC
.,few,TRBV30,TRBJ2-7,CAWSVWISATYEQYF,TGTGCCTGGAGTGTATGGATTAGCGCGACCTACGAGCAGTACTTC
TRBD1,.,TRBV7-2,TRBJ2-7,CASSLVADRAYEQYF,TGTGCCAGCAGCTTAGTCGCGGACAGGGCCTACGAGCAGTACTTC
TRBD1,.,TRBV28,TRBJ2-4,CASSSQLGQGGFQYF,TGTGCCAGCAGTTCTCAGTTGGGACAGGGAGGTTTTCAGTACTTC
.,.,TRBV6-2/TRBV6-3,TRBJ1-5,CASSYSAAEAFNQPQHF,TGTGCCAGCAGTTACTCGGCCGCGGAGGCCTTTAATCAGCCCCAGCATTTT
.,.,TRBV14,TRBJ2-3,CASSQGLTDTQYF,TGTGCCAGCAGCCAGGGCCTTACAGATACGCAGTATTTT
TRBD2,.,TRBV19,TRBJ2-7,CASRQGTSGSQGVRYF,TGTGCCAGTAGACAAGGGACTAGCGGGAGCCAGGGAGTGAGGTACTTC
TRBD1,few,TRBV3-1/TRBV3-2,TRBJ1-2,CASSQRTGSYTF,TGTGCCAGCAGCCAACGGACAGGAAGCTACACCTTC